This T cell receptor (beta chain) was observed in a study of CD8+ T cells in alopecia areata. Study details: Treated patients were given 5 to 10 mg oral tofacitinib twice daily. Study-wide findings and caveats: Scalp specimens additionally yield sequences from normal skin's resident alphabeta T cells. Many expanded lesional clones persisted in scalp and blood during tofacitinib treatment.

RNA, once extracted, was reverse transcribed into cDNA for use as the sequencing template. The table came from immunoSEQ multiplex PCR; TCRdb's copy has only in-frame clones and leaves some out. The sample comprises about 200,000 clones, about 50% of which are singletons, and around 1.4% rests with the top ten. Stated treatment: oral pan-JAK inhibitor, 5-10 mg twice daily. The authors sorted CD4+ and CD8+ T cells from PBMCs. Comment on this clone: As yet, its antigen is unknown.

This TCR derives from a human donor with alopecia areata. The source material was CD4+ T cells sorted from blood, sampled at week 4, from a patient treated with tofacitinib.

The CDR3 region has the DNA TGTGCCAGCAGCATCTCGTCGGGGGCCGGAAGCTCCTACGAGCAGTACTTC. It is translated as CASSISSGAGSSYEQYF. V usage is TRBV7-8 and J usage is TRBJ2-7; D tentatively reads TRBD1 or TRBD2 (6 bases each). The CDR3 extends over 17 amino acids. The ends were cut back, 5 bases at V and 0 bases at J, with 20 bases in the middle. Germline-derived CDR1 and CDR2 are SGHVS and FQNEAQ.